This entry lists 22 T cell receptor beta chains sequenced from one sample in a study of CD8+ T cells in alopecia areata. It was cDNA, reverse transcribed from extracted RNA, that served as the sequencing template. The protocol was immunoSEQ multiplex PCR, while the TCRdb copy is restricted to in-frame clones and leaves out a portion. This table has over 100,000 clones, around 49% appearing once. The material was CD8+ T cells sorted from blood, obtained at week 0. The receptor source for this set is a human donor with alopecia areata.

The V call is TRBV6-6, the J call TRBJ1-2; TRBD1 aligns across 9 bases. The trim removed 6 bases at V and 6 bases at J, leaving 5 bases unmatched. The CDR3 loop spans 13 amino acids. Germline V gene sequence: CDR1 MNHNY, CDR2 SVGAGI (reference sequence). CDR3 sequence (DNA): TGTGCCAGCAGAGAAACAGGGGGCAATGGCTACACCTTC. This translates into CASRETGGNGYTF.

The V and J genes are TRBV7-9 and TRBJ1-2; no firm D call. This CDR3 region has 14 residues. V lost 4 bases and J 4 bases, leaving 13 bases between the germline ends. Germline assignment: CDR1 SEHNR and CDR2 FQNEAQ (reference sequence). The CDR3 DNA sequence: TGTGCCAGCAGCTCCTTGCCTTCGGGCTATGGCTACACCTTC. Encoded protein: CASSSLPSGYGYTF. Using reference TRBV7-9 and TRBJ1-2 for the parts outside the CDR3, the full variable domain is DTGVSQNPRHKITKRGQNVTFRCDPISEHNRLYWYRQTLGQGPEFLTYFQNEAQLEKSRLLSDRFSAERPKGSFSTLEIQRTEQGDSAMYLCASSSLPSGYGYTFGSGTRLTVV.

The genes are TRBV27 and TRBJ2-3; 10 bases are a match to TRBD1. V lost 0 bases to trimming and J lost 4 bases; unmatched junction nucleotides: 4. This CDR3 contains 16 residues. CDR1 MNHEY and CDR2 SMNVEV come from the germline V gene (reference sequence). CDR3 region: CASSLSPDRGADTQYF. The DNA for the CDR3 is TGTGCCAGCAGTTTATCGCCGGACAGGGGGGCAGATACGCAGTATTTT.

This sequence joins TRBV7-9 and TRBJ2-7; unclear D gene. With 7 bases removed from V and 0 bases from J, the gap between germline ends came to 13 bases. The CDR3 consists of 14 residues. Germline CDR1 and CDR2: SEHNR and FQNEAQ (reference sequence). The CDR3 nucleotides are TGTGCCAGCACGCACGGCCTGAGCTCCTACGAGCAGTACTTC. Its protein product is CASTHGLSSYEQYF.

The chain joins TRBV4-1 to TRBJ2-6; D call uncertain. V dropped 0 bases and J dropped 1 base, with 10 bases sitting between them. The germline V gene encodes CDR1 MGHRA and CDR2 YSYEKL. The CDR3 runs to 17 residues. CDR3 in DNA: TGCGCCAGCAGCCAAGAATCTATCCAATCTGGGGCCAACGTCCTGACTTTC. Translation: CASSQESIQSGANVLTF.

Only a few counts were recorded for this clone. In the same sample, other DNA sequences code for this CDR3. The chain recombines TRBV9 with TRBJ1-2; 7 bases agree with TRBD1. Germline CDR1 reads SGDLS; CDR2 reads YYNGEE. Trimming cost V 2 bases and J 3 bases; bases outside gene matches: 1. The CDR3 has 13 residues. CDR3 nucleotide sequence: TGTGCCAGCAGCGTCGGGACAGACTATGGCTACACCTTC. This sequence encodes CASSVGTDYGYTF.

This sequence joins TRBV7-6 and TRBJ2-7, with TRBD1 matching 8 bases. The CDR3 is 14 amino acids. V shed 5 bases and J 7 bases; nucleotides not matched to a gene: 10. CDR1 is SGHVS, CDR2 FNYEAQ, per germline. CDR3 amino acids: CASSLTRGQGEQYF. The CDR3 nucleotides are TGTGCCAGCAGCCTGACCAGGGGGCAAGGGGAGCAGTACTTC.

The J gene is TRBJ2-5, the V gene TRBV29-1, with D possibly TRBD2 on 6 matching bases. The closer fit of TRBJ2-7 to the DNA end suggests the J call may be wrong. CDR3 size: 12 residues. Germline values: CDR1 SQVTM, CDR2 ANQGSEA. The CDR3 loop reads CSVLASSYEQYF. The CDR3 coding sequence is TGCAGCGTGCTAGCGAGCTCCTACGAGCAGTACTTC.

The chain couples TRBV4-1 to TRBJ1-2, with D unclear. Trimming took off 0 bases at V and 8 bases at J, with 25 bases between the two ends. Germline V gives CDR1 MGHRA, CDR2 YSYEKL. The CDR3 runs 18 residues. In DNA, the CDR3 is TGCGCCAGCAGCCAAGATGGAATTGAACCAGGACTATCTAGAGGCTACACCTTC. This codes for CASSQDGIEPGLSRGYTF.

This clone came up a few times. The V gene is TRBV14, the J gene TRBJ2-7, with 9 bases lining up with TRBD1. Germline trimming cut 4 bases from V and 3 bases from J; bases unmatched to any gene: 7. The V gene's germline CDR1 is SGHDN and CDR2 FVKESK. This CDR3 contains 15 residues. CDR3 sequence reads: CASSLRRDRVYEQYF. The DNA of the CDR3 is TGTGCCAGCAGCCTCCGCCGGGACAGGGTCTACGAGCAGTACTTC.

This clone was seen only once. The V and J genes are TRBV11-2 and TRBJ1-1; D unclear. CDR3 length: 13 residues. CDR1 is SGHAT and CDR2 is FQNNGV in the germline V gene. The V gene lost 0 bases and the J gene lost 0 bases, with 2 bases spanning the gap. The CDR3 nucleotides are TGTGCCAGCAGCTTAGAGATGAACACTGAAGCTTTCTTT. Protein product: CASSLEMNTEAFF.

V is TRBV27 and J is TRBJ2-7, with D hard to call. The CDR3 consists of 13 residues. Germline V gene data show CDR1 as MNHEY and CDR2 as SMNVEV (reference sequence). Trimming took off 4 bases at V and 2 bases at J, with 9 bases between the two ends. For the CDR3, the DNA is TGTGCCAGCAGTTCGGATGCCCCCTACGAGCAGTACTTC. It yields the protein CASSSDAPYEQYF.

This chain links TRBV6-5 with TRBJ2-5; maybe TRBD2 (6 bases). CDR1 and CDR2 (germline): MNHEY, SVGAGI. CDR3 length: 12 residues. V was trimmed by 8 bases and J by 3 bases, leaving 10 bases between them. The DNA for the CDR3 is TGTGCCAGCGGGGTAGCGGAAGAGACCCAGTACTTC. Translated: CASGVAEETQYF.

This clone was counted at least ten times. The J gene is TRBJ2-2, the V gene TRBV25-1; possibly TRBD1 for D (5 bases). CDR3 length: 14 amino acids. The V end was cut by 0 bases, the J end by 3 bases, with 5 bases between. The germline V gene has CDR1 MGHDK and CDR2 SYGVNS. DNA of the CDR3: TGTGCCAGCAGTGAATACAGGGACACCGGGGAGCTGTTTTTT. Its protein product is CASSEYRDTGELFF.

The rearrangement uses TRBV27 and TRBJ2-1, with D maybe TRBD1 (5 bases). This CDR3 comprises 13 residues. Trimming shortened V by 7 bases and J by 5 bases, and 12 bases separated the two germline ends. The germline gives CDR1 MNHEY, CDR2 SMNVEV (reference sequence). The CDR3 nucleotides read TGTGCCAGCAATCCGACAGAGAACAATGAGCAGTTCTTC. Translation gives CASNPTENNEQFF.

This chain joins TRBV25-1 and TRBJ1-2; D gene uncertain. With 4 bases removed from V and 5 bases from J, the gap between germline ends came to 14 bases. Looked up from germline, CDR1 is MGHDK and CDR2 is SYGVNS. CDR3 length equals 14 residues. The CDR3 spells CASSGKGLRYGYTF. CDR3 bases: TGTGCCAGCAGTGGGAAGGGCCTACGATATGGCTACACCTTC.

The DNA of the CDR3 is TGTGCCAGCAGCTTAGGTGGGGACCCCTCCTACAATGAGCAGTTCTTC. Its translation is CASSLGGDPSYNEQFF. This chain connects TRBV7-2 to TRBJ2-1; D could derive from TRBD1 or TRBD2 (5 bases each). The V gene's germline CDR1 is SGHTA and CDR2 FQGNSA. Trimming removed 1 base at V and 0 bases at J, with 10 bases between. This CDR3 spans 16 amino acids.

In its sample, this clone was seen once. J is TRBJ2-7 and V is TRBV5-4; D not resolved. Germline assignment: CDR1 SGHNT and CDR2 YYREEE (reference sequence). V was clipped by 4 bases and J by 3 bases, with 17 bases between them. The CDR3 is made up of 15 amino acids. CDR3 nucleotide sequence: TGTGCCAGCAGCGGGGTAGTGGATGGGTACTACGAGCAGTACTTC. Residues: CASSGVVDGYYEQYF.

A single count supports this clone. V usage is TRBV5-6 and J usage is TRBJ1-1; D is unclear. The CDR3 runs 13 residues. Per the germline V gene, CDR1 is SGHDT and CDR2 is YYEEEE. The V gene lost 4 bases and the J gene lost 3 bases, with 10 bases spanning the gap. As DNA, the CDR3 is TGTGCCAGCAGCCAAGGTTCCCACACTGAAGCTTTCTTT. Protein: CASSQGSHTEAFF.

This sequence joins TRBV20-1 and TRBJ1-2; D gene ambiguous. This CDR3 is built from 8 residues. V lost 3 bases and J 8 bases, leaving 1 base between the germline ends. Germline values: CDR1 DFQATT, CDR2 SNEGSKA (reference sequence). The DNA for the CDR3 is TGCAGTGCTAGCGGCTACACCTTC. Its protein is CSASGYTF.

This chain uses TRBV6-5 with TRBJ2-5, with D possibly matching TRBD2 (6 bases). Trimming took 0 bases from V and 2 from J, leaving 7 bases between them. The germline V gene encodes CDR1 MNHEY and CDR2 SVGAGI. The CDR3 has 14 amino acids. The CDR3 region has the DNA TGTGCCAGCAGTTACTCGGAGGGACAAGAGACCCAGTACTTC. This sequence encodes CASSYSEGQETQYF.

The chain uses TRBV30 and TRBJ2-7; TRBD2 might be the D (5 bases). Germline V CDR1 and CDR2: GTSNPN, SVGIG (reference sequence). V was clipped by 3 bases and J by 4 bases, with 10 bases between them. The CDR3 has 12 residues. In nucleotides, the CDR3 is TGTGCCTGGAGCGGGGATGATTACGAGCAGTACTTC. Its protein is CAWSGDDYEQYF.